These 9 T cell receptor beta chains originate from one sample sequenced in a study of read filtering for tumor transcriptome and immune sequencing. This library used roughly 400 ng RNA and molecular barcoded adaptors spanning alpha/delta and beta/gamma chains. MiXCR, applied by TCRdb to the reads, yields one record per CDR3 protein. The sample lists some 120,000 distinct CDR3 sequences, 10% to 15% occurring once. Material: a population of CD138-negative cells sorted from bone marrow. The receptor source for this set is a donor at least 40 years old with multiple myeloma.

This clonotype was seen many times. The chain joins TRBV2 to TRBJ2-3; D remains unclear. CDR1 is SNHLY, CDR2 FYNNEI, per germline. The V end lost 7 bases, the J end lost 6 bases, and 8 bases lay between the germline ends. The length of the CDR3 is 11 residues. DNA for the CDR3: TGTGCCAGCAACTTTTTGGATACGCAGTATTTT. Translated, it gives CASNFLDTQYF.

This clonotype was seen many times. J is TRBJ2-3 and V is TRBV29-1; a possible D gene is TRBD1 (5 bases). The CDR3 consists of 14 residues. Germline CDR1 reads SQVTM; CDR2 reads ANQGSEA. V was clipped by 4 bases and J by 1 base, with 12 bases between them. The CDR3 coding sequence is TGCAGCGTTGTGAAAGGGGCCGGCACAGATACGCAGTATTTT. Translation gives CSVVKGAGTDTQYF.

In this sample, this clonotype turned up many times. The gene calls are TRBV29-1 and TRBJ2-2, with 8 bases lining up with TRBD2. The CDR3 runs to 16 residues. V gave up 7 bases and J gave up 3 bases; unmatched junction bases: 13. Germline CDR1 is SQVTM and CDR2 is ANQGSEA. In nucleotides, the CDR3 is TGCAGCGGGGGAGATCAGGGTAGCGGGGACACCGGGGAGCTGTTTTTT. Residues: CSGGDQGSGDTGELFF.

This clonotype was detected many times. This sequence joins TRBV20-1 and TRBJ2-5; 10 bases map to TRBD2. The V gene's germline CDR1 is DFQATT and CDR2 SNEGSKA (reference sequence). The CDR3 has 11 residues. CDR3 bases: TGCAGACTAGCGGGAATGGAGACCCAGTACTTC. This gives the protein CRLAGMETQYF.

Points on this clonotype: A read error may be the cause here, since a much bigger clone is one base away. The J gene is TRBJ2-5, the V gene TRBV5-1; the D call may be TRBD1 or TRBD2 (5 bases each). The CDR3 consists of 14 residues. The germline V gene has CDR1 SGHRS and CDR2 YFSETQ. The CDR3 coding sequence is TGCGCCTGCAGCTTGGACTTGGGGGAAGAGACCCAGTACTTC. Its protein product is CACSLDLGEETQYF.

This clonotype was observed at least ten times. The chain recombines TRBV7-2 with TRBJ1-5, with D unclear. The CDR3 contains 12 residues. The ends were cut back, 8 bases at V and 5 bases at J, with 10 bases in the middle. Germline CDR1 SGHTA, CDR2 FQGNSA. CDR3 bases: TGTGCCAGCCACGACCCACATCAGCCCCAGCATTTT. It translates to CASHDPHQPQHF.

The sample holds many counts of this clonotype. The genes are TRBV19 and TRBJ2-2; 9 bases are shared with TRBD2. Trimming removed 2 bases from V and 3 bases from J; junction bases left unmatched: 1. The CDR3 is 15 amino acids. Per germline, CDR1 LNHDA and CDR2 SQIVND (reference sequence). The CDR3, as DNA: TGTGCCAGTAGTATAAGCGGGGGGCACACCGGGGAGCTGTTTTTT. Protein sequence: CASSISGGHTGELFF.

This clonotype was counted many times. V is TRBV19 and J is TRBJ1-4, with D perhaps TRBD1 (5 bases). Trimming pared 5 bases from V and 0 bases from J, leaving 13 bases between. Germline assignment: CDR1 LNHDA and CDR2 SQIVND (reference sequence). CDR3 length equals 16 residues. CDR3: CASSPSGAATNEKLFF. DNA of the CDR3: TGTGCCAGTAGTCCATCCGGGGCCGCAACTAATGAAAAACTGTTTTTT.

In this sample, this clonotype turned up many times. The V and J genes are TRBV2 and TRBJ1-5, with D tentatively TRBD1 (6 bases). This CDR3 spans 16 amino acids. Trimming left V 5 bases short and J 0 bases short, with 14 bases between. The germline CDR1 and CDR2 sequences are SNHLY and FYNNEI. CDR3 nucleotides: TGTGCCAGCAGTCGCTCACAGGGAAATAGCAATCAGCCCCAGCATTTT. Amino acid sequence: CASSRSQGNSNQPQHF.